Detailed here is one TCR beta chain. This record comes from a study of blood T cell repertoires in COVID-19. The assay was immunoSEQ multiplex PCR, and TCRdb's table has in-frame clones only and misses some. Of some 250,000 clones listed, approximately 80% are singletons. CDR3 length: 17 amino acids. V lost 2 bases and J 4 bases, leaving 19 bases between the germline ends. Germline values: CDR1 KGHDR, CDR2 SFDVKD. Specimen: peripheral blood. The receptor comes from a man aged 35-49 years with acute or convalescent COVID-19. The rearrangement links TRBV24-1 to TRBJ1-1, with D perhaps TRBD1 (6 bases). DNA for the CDR3: TGTGCCACCAGTGATTGCCTACAGGGTGGGGGTGGCACTGAAGCTTTCTTT. This translates into CATSDCLQGGGGTEAFF.